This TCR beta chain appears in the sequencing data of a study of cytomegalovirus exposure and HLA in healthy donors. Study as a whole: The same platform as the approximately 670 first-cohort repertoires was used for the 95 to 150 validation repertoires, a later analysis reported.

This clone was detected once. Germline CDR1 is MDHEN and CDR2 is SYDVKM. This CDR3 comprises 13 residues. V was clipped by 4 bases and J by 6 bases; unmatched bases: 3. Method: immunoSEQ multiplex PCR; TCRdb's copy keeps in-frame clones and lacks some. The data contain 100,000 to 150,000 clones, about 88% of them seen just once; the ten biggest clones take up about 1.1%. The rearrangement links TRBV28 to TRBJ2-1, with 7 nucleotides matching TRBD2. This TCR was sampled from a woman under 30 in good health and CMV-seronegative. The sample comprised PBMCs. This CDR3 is CASSSPSGNEQFF. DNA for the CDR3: TGTGCCAGCAGTTCACCTAGCGGCAATGAGCAGTTCTTC. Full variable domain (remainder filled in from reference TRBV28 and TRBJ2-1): DVKVTQSSRYLVKRTGEKVFLECVQDMDHENMFWYRQDPGLGLRLIYFSYDVKMKEKGDIPEGYSVSREKKERFSLILESASTNQTSMYLCASSSPSGNEQFFGPGTRLTVL.